This T cell receptor beta chain was sequenced during a study of blood T cell repertoires in COVID-19. Study overall: The United States, Italy and Spain were the sources of the acute and convalescent COVID-19 samples. PBMCs, B-cell-depleted T cells, or T cells were the source of the cDNA or gDNA that made up the material.

Original methodology: Estimation of nucleated cell counts was performed using reference gene primer amplification. Data came from immunoSEQ multiplex PCR; TCRdb stores just in-frame clones and leaves some out. From that table come the V and J calls and clone size; the DNA was used to work out D and trimming. This repertoire shows approximately 300,000 clones, 86% found once; its top ten account for roughly 1.6%. The V gene lost 4 bases and the J gene lost 5 bases, with 16 bases spanning the gap. CDR3 size: 14 residues. Germline V gives CDR1 SGDLS, CDR2 YYNGEE. The gene calls are TRBV9 and TRBJ2-7; D perhaps matches TRBD2 (6 bases). Sequenced material: peripheral blood. This clonotype was obtained from a woman in her fifties or sixties with acute or convalescent COVID-19. CDR3 in DNA: TGTGCCAGCAGCCCCGGGACTTCGAAGGACGAGCAGTACTTC. Translating it yields CASSPGTSKDEQYF.